This T cell receptor beta chain was identified in a study of OX40 agonist ivuxolimab in advanced cancers. The protocol was immunoSEQ multiplex PCR, while the TCRdb copy is restricted to in-frame clones and leaves out a portion. The repertoire includes 45,000 to 60,000 clones, approximately 90% of them detected once, and approximately 6% sits in the top ten. V shed 6 bases and J shed 1 base, with 9 bases lying between them. The CDR3 is 13 residues long. CDR1 is SGHNT, CDR2 YENEEA, per germline. The chain combines TRBV11-3 with TRBJ1-1; D unclear. The sequence was collected from an adult with an advanced solid tumor such as melanoma, head and neck, liver or kidney cancer. This specimen was CD4+ or CD8+ T cells sorted from blood, taken in a trial of the OX40 agonist ivuxolimab. This CDR3 reads CASSTGANTEAFF. In DNA, the CDR3 is TGTGCCAGCAGTACCGGAGCGAACACTGAAGCTTTCTTT.